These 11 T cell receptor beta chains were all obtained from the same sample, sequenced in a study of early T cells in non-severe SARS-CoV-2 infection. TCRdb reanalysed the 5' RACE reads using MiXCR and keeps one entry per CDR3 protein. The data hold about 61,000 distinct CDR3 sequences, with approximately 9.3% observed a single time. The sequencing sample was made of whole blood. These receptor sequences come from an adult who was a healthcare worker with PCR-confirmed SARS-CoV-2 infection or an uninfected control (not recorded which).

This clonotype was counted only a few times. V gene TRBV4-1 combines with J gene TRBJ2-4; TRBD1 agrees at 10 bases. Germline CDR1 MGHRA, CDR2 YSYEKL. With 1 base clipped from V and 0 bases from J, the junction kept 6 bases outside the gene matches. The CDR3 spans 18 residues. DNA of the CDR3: TGCGCCAGCAGCCAAGTACTCCGGGACAGGGGAGCCAAAAACATTCAGTACTTC. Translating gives CASSQVLRDRGAKNIQYF.

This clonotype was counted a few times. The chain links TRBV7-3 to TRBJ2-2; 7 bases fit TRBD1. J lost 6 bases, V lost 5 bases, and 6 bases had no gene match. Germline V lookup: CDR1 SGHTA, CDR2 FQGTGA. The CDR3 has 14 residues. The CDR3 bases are TGTGCCAGCAGCCGGGACAGTAGCCCCGGGGAGCTGTTTTTT. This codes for CASSRDSSPGELFF.

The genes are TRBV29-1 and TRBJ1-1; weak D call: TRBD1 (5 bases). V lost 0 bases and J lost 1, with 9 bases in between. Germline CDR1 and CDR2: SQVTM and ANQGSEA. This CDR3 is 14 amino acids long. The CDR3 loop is CSVEDTGTNTEAFF. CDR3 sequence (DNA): TGCAGCGTTGAAGATACCGGGACGAACACTGAAGCTTTCTTT. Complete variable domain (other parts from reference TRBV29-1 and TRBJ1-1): SAVISQKPSRDICQRGTSLTIQCQVDSQVTMMFWYRQQPGQSLTLIATANQGSEATYESGFVIDKFPISRPNLTFSTLTVSNMSPEDSSIYLCSVEDTGTNTEAFFGQGTRLTVV.

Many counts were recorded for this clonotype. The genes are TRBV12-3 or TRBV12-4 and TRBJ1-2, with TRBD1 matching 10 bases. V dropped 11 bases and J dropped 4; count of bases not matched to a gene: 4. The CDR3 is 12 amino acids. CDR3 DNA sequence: TGTGCCGGCCGGGACAGGGGCTATGGCTACACCTTC. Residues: CAGRDRGYGYTF.

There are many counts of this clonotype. The CDR3 nucleotides are TGTGCCAGCAGCACTCCCCGAGCAGGAGCGGAAGCTTTCTTT. It yields the protein CASSTPRAGAEAFF. The gene calls are TRBV12-3 or TRBV12-4 and TRBJ1-1; D remains ambiguous. V lost 6 bases to trimming and J lost 8 bases, with 19 bases between them. The length of the CDR3 is 14 residues.

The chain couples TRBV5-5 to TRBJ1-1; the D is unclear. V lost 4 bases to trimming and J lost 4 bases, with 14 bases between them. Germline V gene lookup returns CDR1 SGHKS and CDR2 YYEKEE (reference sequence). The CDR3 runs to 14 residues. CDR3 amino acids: CASSDPNPGTEAFF. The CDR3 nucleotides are TGTGCCAGCAGCGATCCAAACCCGGGCACTGAAGCTTTCTTT.

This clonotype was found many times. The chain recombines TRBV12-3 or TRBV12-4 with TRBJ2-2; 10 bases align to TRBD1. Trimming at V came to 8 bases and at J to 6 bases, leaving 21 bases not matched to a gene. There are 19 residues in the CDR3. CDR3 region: CASGHPGQGKETLAGELFF. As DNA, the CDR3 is TGTGCCAGCGGGCACCCGGGACAGGGGAAGGAGACACTAGCCGGGGAGCTGTTTTTT.

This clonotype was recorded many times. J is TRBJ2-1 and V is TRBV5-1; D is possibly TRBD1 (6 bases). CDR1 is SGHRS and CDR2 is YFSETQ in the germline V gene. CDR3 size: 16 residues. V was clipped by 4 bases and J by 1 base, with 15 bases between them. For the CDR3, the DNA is TGCGCCAGCAGCAAACCGGGACATCAGTCCTACAATGAGCAGTTCTTC. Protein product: CASSKPGHQSYNEQFF.

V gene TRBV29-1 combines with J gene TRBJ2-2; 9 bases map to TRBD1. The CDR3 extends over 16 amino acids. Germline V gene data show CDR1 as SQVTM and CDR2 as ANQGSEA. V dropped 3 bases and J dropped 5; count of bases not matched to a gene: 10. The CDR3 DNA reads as TGCAGCGTTGACCAAGCCGGGACAGGGAGGACCGGGGAGCTGTTTTTT. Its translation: CSVDQAGTGRTGELFF.

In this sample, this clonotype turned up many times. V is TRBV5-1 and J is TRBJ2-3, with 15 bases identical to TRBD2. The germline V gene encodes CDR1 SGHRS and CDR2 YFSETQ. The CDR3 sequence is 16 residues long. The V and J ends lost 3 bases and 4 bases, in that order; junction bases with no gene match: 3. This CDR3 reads CASSSGLAGGSDTQYF. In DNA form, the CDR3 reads TGCGCCAGCAGCTCCGGACTAGCGGGGGGGTCAGATACGCAGTATTTT.

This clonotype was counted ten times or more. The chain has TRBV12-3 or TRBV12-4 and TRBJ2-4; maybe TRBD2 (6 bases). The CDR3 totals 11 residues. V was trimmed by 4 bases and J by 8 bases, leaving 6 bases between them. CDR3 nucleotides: TGTGCCAGCAGTTGGAGGGACATTCAGTACTTC. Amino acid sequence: CASSWRDIQYF.